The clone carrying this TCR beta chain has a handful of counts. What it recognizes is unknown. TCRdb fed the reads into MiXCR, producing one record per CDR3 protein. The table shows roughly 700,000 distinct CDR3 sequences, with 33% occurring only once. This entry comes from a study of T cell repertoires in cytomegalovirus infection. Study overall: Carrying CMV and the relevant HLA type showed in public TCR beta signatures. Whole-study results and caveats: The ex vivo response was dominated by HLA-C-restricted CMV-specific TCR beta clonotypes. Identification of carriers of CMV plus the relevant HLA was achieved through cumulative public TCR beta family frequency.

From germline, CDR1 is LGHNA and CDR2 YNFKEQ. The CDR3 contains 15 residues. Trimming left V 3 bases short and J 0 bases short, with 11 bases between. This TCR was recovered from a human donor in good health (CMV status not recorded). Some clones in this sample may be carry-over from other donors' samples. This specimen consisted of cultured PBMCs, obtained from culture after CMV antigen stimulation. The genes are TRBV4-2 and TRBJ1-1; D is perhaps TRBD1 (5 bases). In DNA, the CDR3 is TGTGCCAGCAGCCACGCCGGGACGGTGAACACTGAAGCTTTCTTT. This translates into CASSHAGTVNTEAFF.